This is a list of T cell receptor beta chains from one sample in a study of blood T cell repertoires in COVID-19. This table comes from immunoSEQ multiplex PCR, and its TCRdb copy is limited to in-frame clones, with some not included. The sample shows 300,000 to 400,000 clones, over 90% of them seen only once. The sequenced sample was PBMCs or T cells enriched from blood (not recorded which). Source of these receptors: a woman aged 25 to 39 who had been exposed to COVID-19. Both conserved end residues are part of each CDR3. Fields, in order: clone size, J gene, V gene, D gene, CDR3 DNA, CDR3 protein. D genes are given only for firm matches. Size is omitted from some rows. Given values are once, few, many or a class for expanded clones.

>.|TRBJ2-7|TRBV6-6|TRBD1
TGTGCCAGCAGATACGACAGGGGGGTGAAGTACGAGCAGTACTTC
CASRYDRGVKYEQYF
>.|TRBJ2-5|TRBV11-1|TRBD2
TGTGCCAGCAGCCCCAGGGCGGGAGTACTGGAGACCCAGTACTTC
CASSPRAGVLETQYF
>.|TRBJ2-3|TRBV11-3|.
TGTGCCAGCAGCTTTGGGCAGGACTACACAGATACGCAGTATTTT
CASSFGQDYTDTQYF
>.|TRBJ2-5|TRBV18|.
TGTGCCAGCTCAACCGGGATAAAAGAGACCCAGTACTTC
CASSTGIKETQYF
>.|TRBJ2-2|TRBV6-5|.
TGTGCCAGCAGTTACCGGGGTTCGAACACCGGGGAGCTGTTTTTT
CASSYRGSNTGELFF
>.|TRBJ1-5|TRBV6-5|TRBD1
TGTGCCAGCACGACAGGGGTTAGCAATCAGCCCCAGCATTTT
CASTTGVSNQPQHF
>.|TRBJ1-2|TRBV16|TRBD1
TGTGCCAGCAGCCCTTGGACAGGGAAGGATGGCTACACCTTC
CASSPWTGKDGYTF
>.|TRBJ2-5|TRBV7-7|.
TGTGCCAGCAGCTTAGGTCTAGTCGAGACCCAGTACTTC
CASSLGLVETQYF
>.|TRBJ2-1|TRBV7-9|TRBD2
TGTGCCAGCGGACCCGTGGGACTAGCGTACAATGAGCAGTTCTTC
CASGPVGLAYNEQFF
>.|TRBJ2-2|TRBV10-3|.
TGTGCCATCAGTGCCCACAGTCCCTTAGCCGGGGAGCTGTTTTTT
CAISAHSPLAGELFF
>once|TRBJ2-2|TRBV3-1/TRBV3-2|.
TGTGCCAGCGCTGGTCGGGGGGCGGTCGGGGAGCTGTTTTTT
CASAGRGAVGELFF
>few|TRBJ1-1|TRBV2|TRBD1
TGTGCCAGCAATGGACAGGGTCGGGGGTTAGCTTTCTTT
CASNGQGRGLAFF
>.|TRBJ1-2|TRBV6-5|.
TGTGCCAGCAGTTACCTCGGGGGGGAGATGTATGGCTACACCTTC
CASSYLGGEMYGYTF
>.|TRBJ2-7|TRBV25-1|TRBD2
TGTGCCAGCAGCCCTAAGCGGGAGACGGGCTACGAGCAGTACTTC
CASSPKRETGYEQYF
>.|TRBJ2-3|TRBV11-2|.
TGTGCCAGCAGCTTAGAGGCAGTCACAGATACGCAGTATTTT
CASSLEAVTDTQYF
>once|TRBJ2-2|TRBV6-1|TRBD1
TGTGCCAGCAGTGAACTATTGGCAGGGGGCTCCGGGGAGCTGTTTTTT
CASSELLAGGSGELFF
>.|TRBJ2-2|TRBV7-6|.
TGTGCCAGCAGCTTAAGGGGAACCGGGGAGCTGTTTTTT
CASSLRGTGELFF
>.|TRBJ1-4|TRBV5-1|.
TGCGCCAGCAGGGGGCCTCCCGCGGATGAAAAACTGTTTTTT
CASRGPPADEKLFF
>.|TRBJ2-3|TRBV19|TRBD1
TGTGCCAGCAGAAATGGACAGGGGGTCACAGATACGCAGTATTTT
CASRNGQGVTDTQYF
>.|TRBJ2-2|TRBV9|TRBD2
TGTGCCAGCAGCGTACTAGCGGGGGGGAGCACCGGGGAGCTGTTTTTT
CASSVLAGGSTGELFF
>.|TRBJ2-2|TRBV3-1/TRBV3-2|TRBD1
TGTGCCAGCAGCCTAAGGCCGGGACAGAGATACACCGGGGAGCTGTTTTTT
CASSLRPGQRYTGELFF
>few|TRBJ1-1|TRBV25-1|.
TGTGCCAGCAGTGAATCAGTCATGAACACTGAAGCTTTCTTT
CASSESVMNTEAFF